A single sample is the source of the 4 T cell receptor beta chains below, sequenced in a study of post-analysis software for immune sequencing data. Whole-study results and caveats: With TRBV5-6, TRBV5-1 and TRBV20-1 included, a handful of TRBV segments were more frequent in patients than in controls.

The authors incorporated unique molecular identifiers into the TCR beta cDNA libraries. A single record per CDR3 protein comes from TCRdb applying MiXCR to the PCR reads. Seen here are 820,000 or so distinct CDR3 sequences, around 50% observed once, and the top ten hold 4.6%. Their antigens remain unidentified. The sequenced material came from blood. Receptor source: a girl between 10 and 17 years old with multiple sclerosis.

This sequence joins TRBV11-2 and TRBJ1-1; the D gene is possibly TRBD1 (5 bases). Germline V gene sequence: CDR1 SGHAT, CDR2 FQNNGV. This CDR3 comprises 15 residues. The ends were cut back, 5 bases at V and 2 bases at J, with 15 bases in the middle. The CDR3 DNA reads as TGTGCCAGCAGCCTCGGGGGACCCTCTAACACTGAAGCTTTCTTT. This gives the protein CASSLGGPSNTEAFF.

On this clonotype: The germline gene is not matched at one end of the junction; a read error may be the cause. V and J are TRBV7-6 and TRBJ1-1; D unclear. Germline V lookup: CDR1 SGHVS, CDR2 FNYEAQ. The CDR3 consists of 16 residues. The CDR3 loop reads CASSLGPPRTNTEAFF. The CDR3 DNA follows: TGTGCCAGCAGCTTAGGCCCACCTAGGACGAACACTGAAGCGTTCTTT.

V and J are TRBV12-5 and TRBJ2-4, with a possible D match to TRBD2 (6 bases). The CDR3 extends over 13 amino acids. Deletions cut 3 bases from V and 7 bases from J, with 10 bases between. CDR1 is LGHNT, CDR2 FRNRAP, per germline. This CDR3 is CASGFQGGNIQYF. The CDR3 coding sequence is TGTGCTAGTGGTTTCCAGGGAGGTAACATTCAGTACTTC. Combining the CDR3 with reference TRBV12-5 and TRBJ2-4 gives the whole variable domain DARVTQTPRHKVTEMGQEVTMRCQPILGHNTVFWYRQTMMQGLELLAYFRNRAPLDDSGMPKDRFSAEMPDATLATLKIQPSEPRDSAVYFCASGFQGGNIQYFGAGTRLSVL.

The chain's CDR3 is CSVEATGATSTDTQYF. CDR3 bases: TGCAGCGTTGAAGCAACAGGAGCTACTAGCACAGATACGCAGTATTTT. This sequence joins TRBV29-1 and TRBJ2-3, with D possibly matching TRBD1 (5 bases). Trimming removed 1 base from V and 0 bases from J, with 14 bases in between. From germline, CDR1 is SQVTM and CDR2 ANQGSEA. This CDR3 has 16 amino acids.